This T cell receptor (beta chain) was retrieved from a study of blood T cell repertoires in COVID-19. Whole-study context: Nucleic acid was either cDNA or gDNA, and it came from T cells, B-cell-depleted T cells, or PBMCs.

Sequencing used immunoSEQ multiplex PCR; TCRdb keeps in-frame clones, though not all of them. The sample lists roughly 180,000 clones, roughly 86% seen once, with 7.7% in the top ten. The clonotype comes from a man in his forties who had recovered from COVID-19. Sequencing was done on a sample of peripheral blood.

The CDR3 nucleotides read TGTGCCAGCGTAGCAAGGGAGACCCAGTACTTC. It translates to CASVARETQYF. The chain couples TRBV6-5 to TRBJ2-5, with D hard to call. The V and J ends lost 8 bases and 5 bases respectively, with 9 bases between them. The CDR3 length is 11 residues. Germline V lookup: CDR1 MNHEY, CDR2 SVGAGI.